Shown below are 5 T cell receptor beta chains from a single sample sequenced in a study of cytomegalovirus exposure and HLA in healthy donors. The PCR was carried out with 60 Vbeta primers and 13 Jbeta primers. Using immunoSEQ multiplex PCR, the repertoire was profiled, and TCRdb retains in-frame clones only, with some absent. The sample has about 110,000 clones, about 76% seen once; the top ten hold around 4.8%. Sequenced input: PBMCs. These receptor sequences come from a man aged 25 to 40 in good health and CMV-seropositive.

The chain couples TRBV15 to TRBJ2-1; no firm D call. Germline-derived CDR1 and CDR2 are LNHNV and YYDKDF (reference sequence). The CDR3 totals 13 residues. The ends were cut back, 0 bases at V and 10 bases at J, with 10 bases in the middle. CDR3 nucleotides: TGTGCCACCAGCAGAGATCGGCCAGGCGAGCAGTTCTTC. It codes for CATSRDRPGEQFF.

The chain employs TRBV18 and TRBJ2-4; 7 nucleotides agree with TRBD1. The ends lost 5 bases at V and 5 bases at J; junction bases unmatched: 6. The germline CDR1 and CDR2 sequences are KGHSH and LQKENI. The CDR3 runs 14 residues. Here the CDR3 reads CASSSGQLENIQYF. The CDR3 DNA sequence: TGTGCCAGCTCATCGGGACAGCTCGAAAACATTCAGTACTTC.

The CDR3 spells CASSGQGAGTQYF. DNA for the CDR3: TGTGCCAGCAGTGGACAGGGGGCGGGGACCCAGTACTTC. The chain combines TRBV6-5 with TRBJ2-5, with 11 nucleotides matching TRBD1. The trim removed 5 bases at V and 7 bases at J, leaving 3 bases unmatched. The CDR3 is 13 amino acids. From germline, CDR1 is MNHEY and CDR2 SVGAGI.

The table lists this clone with a few counts. The chain carries TRBV7-9 and TRBJ2-1; possible D gene TRBD1, 6 bases. CDR1 and CDR2 (germline): SEHNR, FQNEAQ (reference sequence). The CDR3 runs to 15 residues. V lost 1 base and J lost 6, with 13 bases in between. The CDR3 region is CASSLVSQGPNEQFF. Written as DNA, the CDR3 is TGTGCCAGCAGCTTAGTTAGCCAGGGGCCCAATGAGCAGTTCTTC.

V usage is TRBV6-5 and J usage is TRBJ2-1; 11 nucleotides match TRBD2. Germline V gene sequence: CDR1 MNHEY, CDR2 SVGAGI. This CDR3 comprises 15 residues. Losses at the gene ends were 5 bases for V and 7 bases for J; bases not matched to a gene: 7. CDR3 bases: TGTGCCAGCAGTGGGTTGACTAGCGGGGAAAATGAGCAGTTCTTC. This gives the protein CASSGLTSGENEQFF.